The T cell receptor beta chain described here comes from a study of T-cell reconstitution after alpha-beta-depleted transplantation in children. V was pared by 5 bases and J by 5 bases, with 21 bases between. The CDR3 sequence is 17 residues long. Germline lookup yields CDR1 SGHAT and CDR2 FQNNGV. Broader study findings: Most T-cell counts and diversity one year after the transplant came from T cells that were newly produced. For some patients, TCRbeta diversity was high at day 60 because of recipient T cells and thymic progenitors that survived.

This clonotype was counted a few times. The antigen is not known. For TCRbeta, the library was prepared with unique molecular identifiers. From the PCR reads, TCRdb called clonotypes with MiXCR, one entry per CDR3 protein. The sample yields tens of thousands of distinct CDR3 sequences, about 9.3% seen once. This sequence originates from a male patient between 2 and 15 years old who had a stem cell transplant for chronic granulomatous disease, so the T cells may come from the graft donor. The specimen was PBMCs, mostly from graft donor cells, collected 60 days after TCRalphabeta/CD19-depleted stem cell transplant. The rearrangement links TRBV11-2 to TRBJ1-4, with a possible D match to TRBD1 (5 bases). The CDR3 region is CASSAVGTPRSNEKLFF. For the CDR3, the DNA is TGTGCCAGCAGCGCCGTAGGGACCCCTCGTTCAAATGAAAAACTGTTTTTT. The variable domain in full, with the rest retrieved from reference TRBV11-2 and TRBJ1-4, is EAGVAQSPRYKIIEKRQSVAFWCNPISGHATLYWYQQILGQGPKLLIQFQNNGVVDDSQLPKDRFSAERLKGVDSTLKIQPAKLEDSAVYLCASSAVGTPRSNEKLFFGSGTQLSVL.